This is a list of T cell receptor beta chains from one sample in a study of blood T cell repertoires in COVID-19. The table came from immunoSEQ multiplex PCR; TCRdb's copy has only in-frame clones and leaves some out. The table shows under 65,000 clones, with around 70% occurring only once. Input material: peripheral blood. All receptors come from a woman in her seventies with acute or convalescent COVID-19. CDR3s include the opening cysteine and the closing phenylalanine or tryptophan. D genes are given only for firm matches. Size tells how often a clone was seen (once, few, many) or the class of an expanded clone, and some rows leave it out.

abundance	j_gene	v_gene	d_gene	CDR3nt	CDR3aa
NA	TRBJ1-4	TRBV19	TRBD1	TGTGCCAGTAGTAGCCAGGGGGCAGGTGGTGAAAAACTGTTTTTT	CASSSQGAGGEKLFF
NA	TRBJ2-2	TRBV6-5	NA	TGTGCCAGCAGCCCAAGACTCGCCACGACCGGGGAGCTGTTTTTT	CASSPRLATTGELFF
NA	TRBJ1-2	TRBV19	NA	TGTGCCAGTAGTTATGAGAGGGGGTACACCTTC	CASSYERGYTF
few	TRBJ1-3	TRBV7-3	TRBD1	TGTGCCAGCAGCTTCGGACAGGGGAACACCATATATTTT	CASSFGQGNTIYF
NA	TRBJ1-5	TRBV10-2	NA	TGCGCCAGCAGTTACCAGGGGATGGATCAGCCCCAGCATTTT	CASSYQGMDQPQHF
NA	TRBJ2-1	TRBV5-6	NA	TGTGCCAGCAGCTCGGAAGAACAGGGATTCGGCAATGAGCAGTTCTTC	CASSSEEQGFGNEQFF
NA	TRBJ1-4	TRBV5-1	TRBD1	TGCGCCAGCAGCCGCGGACAGGGGCTCACAACTAATGAAAAACTGTTTTTT	CASSRGQGLTTNEKLFF
NA	TRBJ1-2	TRBV10-2	NA	TGCGCCAGCAGTGATGTGATCCCAGCTAACTATGGCTACACCTTC	CASSDVIPANYGYTF
NA	TRBJ1-1	TRBV12-3/TRBV12-4	NA	TGTGCCAGCAGTTTAGAGTCTTCCCTCGGTGTTTTCTTT	CASSLESSLGVFF
NA	TRBJ1-2	TRBV9	NA	TGTGCCAGCAGCCCAGGGGTTGGGGGTCCAAATGGCTACACCTTC	CASSPGVGGPNGYTF
once	TRBJ2-7	TRBV27	NA	TGTGCCAGCAGTTTAGGAACAGGGTCCAACGAGCAGTACTTC	CASSLGTGSNEQYF
NA	TRBJ1-1	TRBV3-1/TRBV3-2	NA	TGTGCCAGCAGCCAAGTAAACACTGAAGCTTTCTTT	CASSQVNTEAFF
NA	TRBJ2-7	TRBV18	NA	TGTGCCAGCTCACCACCCTCGTACGAGCAGTACTTC	CASSPPSYEQYF
NA	TRBJ1-2	TRBV29-1	TRBD1	TGCAGCGGTGAACTCCCAGGGGGCGGAGGCTATGGCTACACCTTC	CSGELPGGGGYGYTF
NA	TRBJ2-5	TRBV29-1	NA	TGCAGCGTTGAAGTTAACATCGGGGAGACCCAGTACTTC	CSVEVNIGETQYF
NA	TRBJ1-2	TRBV5-4	NA	TGTGCCAGCAGCTTGGACTCGGTCTATGGCTACACCTTC	CASSLDSVYGYTF